These 9 T cell receptor beta chains came from one sample sequenced in a study of radiotherapy plus CTLA-4 blockade in lung cancer. The repertoire was sequenced with immunoSEQ multiplex PCR; TCRdb's copy has only in-frame clones and lacks some. The sample has about 110,000 clones; 85% to 90% are singletons. Here the sequenced sample was peripheral blood, taken from a patient treated with radiotherapy plus ipilimumab. The receptors were sampled from a human donor with non-small cell lung cancer that progressed on radiotherapy plus ipilimumab. Some clones in this sample may be carry-over from other donors' samples.

This clone is a singleton in its sample. J is TRBJ2-1 and V is TRBV4-2; D is unresolved. The germline gives CDR1 LGHNA, CDR2 YNFKEQ. V was clipped by 1 base and J by 1 base, with 8 bases between them. CDR3 size: 15 residues. Written as DNA, the CDR3 is TGTGCCAGCAGCCAAGGAAGTCCATCCTACAATGAGCAGTTCTTC. Encoded protein: CASSQGSPSYNEQFF.

This chain uses TRBV15 with TRBJ2-1, with D perhaps TRBD1 (6 bases). From germline, CDR1 is LNHNV and CDR2 YYDKDF (reference sequence). The CDR3 is 15 amino acids. Trimming removed 3 bases from V and 6 bases from J, with 15 bases in between. The CDR3 nucleotides read TGTGCCACCAGCAGGCGCGCAGGGGCTGTCAATGAGCAGTTCTTC. This encodes CATSRRAGAVNEQFF.

This chain uses TRBV2 with TRBJ2-1; 7 positions match TRBD1. Per the germline V gene, CDR1 is SNHLY and CDR2 is FYNNEI. This CDR3 spans 16 amino acids. Germline trimming cut 5 bases from V and 3 bases from J; bases unmatched to any gene: 10. Written as DNA, the CDR3 is TGTGCCAGCAGTTTTCAAGGGGCAGGGGGCTACAATGAGCAGTTCTTC. Amino acids: CASSFQGAGGYNEQFF.

The chain recombines TRBV7-3 with TRBJ2-2; perhaps TRBD2 as D (5 bases). Between the trimmed V and J ends, which lost 5 bases and 5 bases, there was a span of 12 bases. CDR3 length: 14 amino acids. CDR1 SGHTA and CDR2 FQGTGA come from the germline V gene. As DNA, the CDR3 is TGTGCCAGCAGCCCCATTTCGGGGACCGGGGAGCTGTTTTTT. As protein: CASSPISGTGELFF.

This clone showed up just once. The chain carries TRBV5-1 and TRBJ2-1, with D hard to call. Germline CDR1 is SGHRS and CDR2 is YFSETQ. This CDR3 has 15 amino acids. With 2 bases removed from V and 5 bases from J, the gap between germline ends came to 14 bases. The CDR3 reads CASSLTVSSNNEQFF. In DNA, the CDR3 is TGCGCCAGCAGCTTAACAGTGTCCAGCAACAATGAGCAGTTCTTC.

The chain recombines TRBV7-3 with TRBJ2-1, with TRBD2 matching over 10 bases. This CDR3 has 15 residues. Germline CDR1 SGHTA, CDR2 FQGTGA. After removal of 5 bases from V and 4 bases from J, the junction contained 5 bases not matched to a gene. This chain's CDR3 is CASSLRLAGYNEQFF. The CDR3 DNA reads TGTGCCAGCAGCCTACGACTAGCGGGTTACAATGAGCAGTTCTTC.

CDR3 protein: CASSLIRGYSNQPQHF. In nucleotides, the CDR3 is TGTGCCAGCAGTTTAATCAGAGGGTATAGCAATCAGCCCCAGCATTTT. The chain is built from TRBV28 and TRBJ1-5; D remains ambiguous. The CDR3 length is 16 residues. Looked up from germline, CDR1 is MDHEN and CDR2 is SYDVKM. Trimming stripped 2 bases from V and 0 bases from J, with 11 bases between.

Notes on this clone: Other DNA sequences within the sample encode an identical CDR3. The chain has TRBV30 and TRBJ2-6; perhaps D is TRBD1 or TRBD2 (5 bases each). Per the germline V gene, CDR1 is GTSNPN and CDR2 is SVGIG (reference sequence). CDR3 size: 15 residues. V gave up 3 bases and J gave up 4 bases, with 13 bases separating them. The CDR3 nucleotides read TGTGCCTGGAGAGTTGGGTGGGGGGGGGCCAACGTCCTGACTTTC. This codes for CAWRVGWGGANVLTF.

This clone was seen a few times. The chain is built from TRBV7-2 and TRBJ1-6; D is unresolved. Germline values: CDR1 SGHTA, CDR2 FQGNSA. The V and J ends lost 5 bases and 8 bases respectively, with 10 bases between them. The CDR3 runs to 13 residues. The CDR3 DNA is TGTGCCAGCAGCCAGTTAGGGTATTCACCCCTCCACTTT. This gives the protein CASSQLGYSPLHF.